Sequencing of this T cell receptor (beta chain) was carried out in a study of T-cell reconstitution after alpha-beta-depleted transplantation in children. This clonotype was detected only a few times. J gave up 2 bases and V 4 bases, and 7 bases lay outside the gene matches. This CDR3 contains 17 residues. Germline V CDR1 and CDR2: SGHRS, YFSETQ. Preparation of the TCRbeta library used unique molecular identifiers. TCRdb reprocessed the PCR reads via MiXCR and lists one record per CDR3 protein. The top ten hold less than 4% of the sample, which has about 540,000 distinct CDR3 sequences, 15% to 20% seen once.

The chain carries TRBV5-1 and TRBJ2-2; 11 bases map to TRBD2. The sequences come from PBMCs from the stem cell graft donor, collected from the stem cell graft. The sequence derives from a human donor who donated a stem cell graft to a child with acute lymphoblastic leukemia. This chain's CDR3 is CASSGTGLAENTGELFF. The CDR3 region has the DNA TGCGCCAGCAGCGGGACGGGACTAGCGGAAAACACCGGGGAGCTGTTTTTT.